One T cell receptor beta chain is described in this entry. The data originate from a study of blood T cell repertoires in COVID-19. This CDR3 region has 14 residues. The ends were cut back, 2 bases at V and 5 bases at J, with 9 bases in the middle. Germline CDR1 and CDR2: MRHNA and SNTAGT. Repertoires were generated with immunoSEQ multiplex PCR, while TCRdb's copy carries only in-frame clones and drops some. The data contain 150,000 to 200,000 clones, over 80% of them seen just once; the ten biggest clones take up roughly a tenth. J is TRBJ2-2 and V is TRBV6-4; tentatively, D is TRBD2 (5 bases). Sequenced material: peripheral blood. The source of this sequence is a woman older than 75 with active or convalescent COVID-19. The CDR3 bases are TGTGCCAGCAGTGACGCGGGTAGAACCGGGGAGCTGTTTTTT. Protein product: CASSDAGRTGELFF.